This record covers a single T cell receptor beta chain. These data originate in a study of cytomegalovirus exposure and HLA in healthy donors. PCR was performed using 60 Vbeta and 13 Jbeta primers. The data were produced by immunoSEQ multiplex PCR, yet TCRdb's version contains in-frame clones alone and is incomplete. Among roughly 180,000 clones listed, approximately 82% were seen once. The V end was cut by 1 base, the J end by 6 bases, with 13 bases between. The length of the CDR3 is 15 residues. CDR1 and CDR2 (germline): KGHSH, LQKENI. Input material: PBMCs. The chain employs TRBV18 and TRBJ1-5, with D maybe TRBD1 (5 bases). The receptor comes from a woman aged 35 to 49 in good health and CMV-seropositive. As DNA, the CDR3 is TGTGCCAGCTCACCACGACCGGGGGGAGGTCAGCCCCAGCATTTT. Its translation: CASSPRPGGGQPQHF.